This record concerns one TCR beta chain sequence. The antigen is unknown. The record originates from a study of T cell repertoires in cytomegalovirus infection. Study background: CMV infection and matching HLA type were both indicated by public TCR beta signatures. Study-level points and caveats: There were carriers of CMV plus the relevant HLA, and cumulative public TCR beta family frequency identified them.

MiXCR, run by TCRdb on the reads, gives a single entry per CDR3 protein. The sample has about 680,000 distinct CDR3 sequences, 20% to 30% seen once. The sample was CD8+ T cells from PBMCs. This clonotype originated in a human donor in good health (CMV status not recorded). Some clones in this sample may be carry-over from other donors' samples.

CDR3 DNA sequence: TGTGCCAGCTCACTCACGAGTAACAGCAAAGAGACCCAGTACTTC. Translation gives CASSLTSNSKETQYF. V usage is TRBV18 and J usage is TRBJ2-5; D is undetermined. CDR3 size: 15 residues. Trimming left V 4 bases short and J 3 bases short, with 15 bases between. Germline CDR1 is KGHSH and CDR2 is LQKENI.